This record covers a single T cell receptor (beta chain). The sample is drawn from a study of blood T cell repertoires in COVID-19. In the study overall: Sites in the United States, Italy and Spain provided acute and convalescent COVID-19 samples. T cells, B-cell-depleted T cells, or PBMCs supplied cDNA or gDNA.

Under the authors' procedure: For nucleated cells, counts were estimated from reference gene primer amplification. Sequencing was performed with immunoSEQ multiplex PCR; in TCRdb, only in-frame clones are kept and a portion is missing. V, J and clone size were drawn from that table, and D and trimming were deduced from the DNA. In the table there are about 130,000 clones, approximately 84% of which are singletons. The CDR3 spans 13 residues. Germline values: CDR1 SGHNT, CDR2 YYREEE (reference sequence). Germline trimming cut 4 bases from V and 4 bases from J; bases unmatched to any gene: 4. The sample comprised peripheral blood. This clonotype was sampled from a woman aged 55-69 years with acute or convalescent COVID-19. This sequence joins TRBV5-4 and TRBJ2-5, with 7 bases aligning to TRBD2. CDR3 in amino acids: CASSLGGTETQYF. In DNA form, the CDR3 reads TGTGCCAGCAGCCTCGGGGGGACAGAGACCCAGTACTTC.